In this sample, the clone carrying this T cell receptor beta chain turned up many times. Its cognate antigen is unknown. TCRdb called the reads again in MiXCR, with one record for every CDR3 protein. The data show some 680,000 distinct CDR3 sequences, roughly a third seen once. V was shortened by 4 bases and J by 8 bases, with 12 bases between the two germline ends. The CDR3 covers 12 residues. Germline CDR1 is MGHDK and CDR2 is SYGVNS. This record comes from a study of T cell repertoires in cytomegalovirus infection. Study summary: CMV infection together with matching HLA type was indicated by public TCR beta signatures. Findings of the study overall: The ex vivo response was dominated by HLA-C-restricted CMV-specific TCR beta clonotypes. CMV carriers having the relevant HLA were flagged by cumulative public TCR beta family frequency.

The chain combines TRBV25-1 with TRBJ2-7; TRBD1 or TRBD2 may be the D gene (6 bases each). The receptor was isolated from a human donor in good health (CMV status not recorded). Some clones in this sample may be carry-over from other donors' samples. The sequenced sample consisted of PBMCs. As DNA, the CDR3 is TGTGCCAGCAGTGCCAAGGGGGGCCAGCAGTACTTC. Translated, it gives CASSAKGGQQYF.